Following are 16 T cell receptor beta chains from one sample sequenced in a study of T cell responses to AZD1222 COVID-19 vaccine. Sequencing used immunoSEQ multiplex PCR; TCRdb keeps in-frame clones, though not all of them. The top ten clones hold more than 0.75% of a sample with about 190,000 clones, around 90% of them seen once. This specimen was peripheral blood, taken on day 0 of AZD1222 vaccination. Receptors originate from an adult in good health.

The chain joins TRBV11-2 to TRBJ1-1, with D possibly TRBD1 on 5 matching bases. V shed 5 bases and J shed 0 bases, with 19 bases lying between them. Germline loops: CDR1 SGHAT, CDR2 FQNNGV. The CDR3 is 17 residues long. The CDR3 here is CASSPPGGMIMNTEAFF. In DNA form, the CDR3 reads TGTGCCAGCAGCCCACCGGGGGGAATGATAATGAACACTGAAGCTTTCTTT.

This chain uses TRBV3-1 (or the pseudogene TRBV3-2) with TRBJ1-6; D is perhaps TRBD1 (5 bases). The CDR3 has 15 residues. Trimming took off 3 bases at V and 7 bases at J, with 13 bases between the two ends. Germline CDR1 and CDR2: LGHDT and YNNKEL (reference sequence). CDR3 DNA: TGTGCCAGCAGCCATGCAGGGCAGGAAAATTCACCCCTCCACTTT. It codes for CASSHAGQENSPLHF.

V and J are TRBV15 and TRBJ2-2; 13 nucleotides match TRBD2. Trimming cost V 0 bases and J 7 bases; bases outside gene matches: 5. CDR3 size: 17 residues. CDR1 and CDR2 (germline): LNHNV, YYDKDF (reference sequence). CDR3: CATSRDGLAGVVGELFF. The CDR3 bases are TGTGCCACCAGCAGAGACGGACTAGCGGGAGTTGTCGGGGAGCTGTTTTTT.

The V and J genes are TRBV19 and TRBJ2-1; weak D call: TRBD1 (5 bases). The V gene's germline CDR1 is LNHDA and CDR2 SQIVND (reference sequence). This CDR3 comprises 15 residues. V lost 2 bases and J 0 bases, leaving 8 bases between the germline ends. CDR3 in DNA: TGTGCCAGTAGTATACCAGACAGCTCCTACAATGAGCAGTTCTTC. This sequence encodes CASSIPDSSYNEQFF.

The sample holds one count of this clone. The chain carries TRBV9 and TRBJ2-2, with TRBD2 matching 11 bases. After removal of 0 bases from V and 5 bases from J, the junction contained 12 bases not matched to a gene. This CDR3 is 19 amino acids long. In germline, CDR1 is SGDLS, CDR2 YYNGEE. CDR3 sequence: CASSVGLAGGILTTGELFF. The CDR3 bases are TGTGCCAGCAGCGTAGGGCTAGCGGGAGGCATCCTAACGACCGGGGAGCTGTTTTTT.

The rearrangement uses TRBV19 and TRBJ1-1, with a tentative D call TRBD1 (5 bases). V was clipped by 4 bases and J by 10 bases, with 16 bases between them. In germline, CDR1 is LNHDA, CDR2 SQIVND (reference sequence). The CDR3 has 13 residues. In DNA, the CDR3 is TGTGCCAGTAGTACCGACCGGGGGTTCGGAGCTTTCTTT. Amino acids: CASSTDRGFGAFF.

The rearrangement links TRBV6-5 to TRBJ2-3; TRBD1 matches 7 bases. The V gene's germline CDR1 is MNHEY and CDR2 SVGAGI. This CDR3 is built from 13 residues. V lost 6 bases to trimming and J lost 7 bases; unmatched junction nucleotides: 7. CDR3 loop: CASSSLRGHTQYF. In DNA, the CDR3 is TGTGCCAGCAGCTCCCTAAGGGGGCATACGCAGTATTTT.

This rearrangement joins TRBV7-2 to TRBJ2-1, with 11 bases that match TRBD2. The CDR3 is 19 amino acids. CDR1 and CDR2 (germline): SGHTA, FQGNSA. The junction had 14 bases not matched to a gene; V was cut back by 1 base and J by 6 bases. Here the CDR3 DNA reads TGTGCCAGCAGCTTAGGTCTAGCGGGGGGTAGAATCTTGGCCAATGAGCAGTTCTTC. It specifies CASSLGLAGGRILANEQFF.

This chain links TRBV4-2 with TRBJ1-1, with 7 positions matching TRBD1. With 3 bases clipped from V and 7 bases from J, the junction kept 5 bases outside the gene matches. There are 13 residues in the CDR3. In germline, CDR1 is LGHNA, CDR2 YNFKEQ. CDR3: CASSQRQGNEAFF. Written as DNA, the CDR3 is TGTGCCAGCAGCCAGCGACAGGGAAATGAAGCTTTCTTT.

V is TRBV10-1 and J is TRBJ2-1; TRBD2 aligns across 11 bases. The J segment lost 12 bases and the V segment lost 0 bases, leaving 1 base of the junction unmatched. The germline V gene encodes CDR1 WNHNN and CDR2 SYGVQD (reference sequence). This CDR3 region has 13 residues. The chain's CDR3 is CASSESGLAVQFF. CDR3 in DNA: TGCGCCAGCAGTGAGTCGGGACTAGCGGTGCAGTTCTTC.

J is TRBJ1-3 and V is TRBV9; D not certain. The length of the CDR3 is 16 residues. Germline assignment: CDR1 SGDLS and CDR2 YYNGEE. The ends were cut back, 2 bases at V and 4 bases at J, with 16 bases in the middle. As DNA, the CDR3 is TGTGCCAGCAGCGTTTCTCAGGTTTTGGGAGGAAACACCATATATTTT. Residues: CASSVSQVLGGNTIYF. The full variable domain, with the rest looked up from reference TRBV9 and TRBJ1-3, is DSGVTQTPKHLITATGQRVTLRCSPRSGDLSVYWYQQSLDQGLQFLIQYYNGEERAKGNILERFSAQQFPDLHSELNLSSLELGDSALYFCASSVSQVLGGNTIYFGEGSWLTVV.

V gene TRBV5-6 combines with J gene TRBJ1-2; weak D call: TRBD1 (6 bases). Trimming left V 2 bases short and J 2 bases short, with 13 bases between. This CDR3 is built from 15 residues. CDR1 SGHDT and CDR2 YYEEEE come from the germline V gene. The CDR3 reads CASSFTGLGNYGYTF. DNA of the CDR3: TGTGCCAGCAGCTTTACAGGGCTGGGGAACTATGGCTACACCTTC. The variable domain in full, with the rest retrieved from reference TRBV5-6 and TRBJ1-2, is DAGVTQSPTHLIKTRGQQVTLRCSPKSGHDTVSWYQQALGQGPQFIFQYYEEEERQRGNFPDRFSGHQFPNYSSELNVNALLLGDSALYLCASSFTGLGNYGYTFGSGTRLTVV.

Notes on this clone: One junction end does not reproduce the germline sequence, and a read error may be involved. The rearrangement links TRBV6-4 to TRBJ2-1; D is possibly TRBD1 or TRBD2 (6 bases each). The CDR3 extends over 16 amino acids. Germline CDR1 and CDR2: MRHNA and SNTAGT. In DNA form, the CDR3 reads TGTGTCAGCACCTCGTTAAGAAGGGGGGAACCCAATGAGCAGTTCTTC. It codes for CVSTSLRRGEPNEQFF.

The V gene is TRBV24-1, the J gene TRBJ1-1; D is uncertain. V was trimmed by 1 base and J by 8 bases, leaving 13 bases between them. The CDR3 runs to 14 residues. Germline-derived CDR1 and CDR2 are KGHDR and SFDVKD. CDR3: CATSDLRPVEEAFF. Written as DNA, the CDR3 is TGTGCCACCAGTGATTTAAGGCCGGTTGAGGAAGCTTTCTTT.

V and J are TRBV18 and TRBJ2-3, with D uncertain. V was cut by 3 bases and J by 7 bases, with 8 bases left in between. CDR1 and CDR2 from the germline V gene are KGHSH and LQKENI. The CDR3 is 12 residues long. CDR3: CASSPIGYTQYF. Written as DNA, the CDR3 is TGTGCCAGCTCACCGATTGGGTATACGCAGTATTTT.

CDR3 residues: CASSRTGRWANTGELFF. CDR3 sequence (DNA): TGTGCCAGCAGCCGGACAGGGAGGTGGGCCAACACCGGGGAGCTGTTTTTT. J is TRBJ2-2 and V is TRBV5-5; 8 bases agree with TRBD1. Trimming removed 4 bases from V and 2 bases from J; junction bases left unmatched: 10. Germline V gene data show CDR1 as SGHKS and CDR2 as YYEKEE (reference sequence). The CDR3 spans 17 residues. Complete variable domain (other parts from reference TRBV5-5 and TRBJ2-2): DAGVTQSPTHLIKTRGQQVTLRCSPISGHKSVSWYQQVLGQGPQFIFQYYEKEERGRGNFPDRFSARQFPNYSSELNVNALLLGDSALYLCASSRTGRWANTGELFFGEGSRLTVL.